One sample yielded the 28 T cell receptor beta chains listed below, sequenced in a study of cytomegalovirus exposure and HLA in healthy donors. The PCR had 60 Vbeta and 13 Jbeta primers. Sequencing used immunoSEQ multiplex PCR; TCRdb keeps in-frame clones, though not all of them. Of more than 100,000 clones in the sample, about 76% are singletons; the top ten hold 1.3% to 1.5%. The sequenced sample was PBMCs. Receptors originate from a woman between 40 and 55 years old in good health and CMV-seronegative.

The sample holds a few counts of this clone. The chain recombines TRBV4-2 with TRBJ1-5; 8 bases fit TRBD1. The CDR3 covers 16 residues. V lost 0 bases to trimming and J lost 4 bases; unmatched junction nucleotides: 5. In germline, CDR1 is LGHNA, CDR2 YNFKEQ. The CDR3: CASSQEGQGTNQPQHF. Written as DNA, the CDR3 is TGTGCCAGCAGCCAAGAAGGACAGGGAACGAATCAGCCCCAGCATTTT.

A few counts support this clone. The chain uses TRBV7-9 and TRBJ1-4; possible D gene TRBD1, 5 bases. Germline-derived CDR1 and CDR2 are SEHNR and FQNEAQ (reference sequence). The CDR3 sequence is 15 residues long. The V and J ends lost 1 base and 7 bases respectively, with 13 bases between them. The CDR3 coding sequence is TGTGCCAGCAGCTTAGGTGGGGCCGACAGTGAAAAACTGTTTTTT. Its protein is CASSLGGADSEKLFF.

V gene TRBV27 combines with J gene TRBJ1-4, with 7 bases lining up with TRBD1. The junction had 7 bases not matched to a gene; V was cut back by 3 bases and J by 3 bases. The CDR3 has 16 residues. CDR1 MNHEY and CDR2 SMNVEV come from the germline V gene (reference sequence). The CDR3: CASSFLSRGPNEKLFF. DNA for the CDR3: TGTGCCAGCAGTTTTCTCTCGAGGGGGCCTAATGAAAAACTGTTTTTT.

The chain is built from TRBV12-5 and TRBJ1-2, with D possibly TRBD1 on 6 matching bases. CDR3 length: 13 residues. V dropped 4 bases and J dropped 4 bases, with 10 bases sitting between them. Looked up from germline, CDR1 is LGHNT and CDR2 is FRNRAP. Here the CDR3 reads CASGSGVTYGYTF. In DNA, the CDR3 is TGTGCTAGTGGTTCAGGGGTTACCTATGGCTACACCTTC.

This clone has more than one count but fewer than ten. J is TRBJ1-1 and V is TRBV5-6; D might be TRBD1 (5 bases). Germline V gene sequence: CDR1 SGHDT, CDR2 YYEEEE. V lost 2 bases to trimming and J lost 0 bases, with 20 bases between them. The CDR3 is made up of 18 amino acids. This CDR3 is CASSLDSRHLGVNTEAFF. In nucleotides, the CDR3 is TGTGCCAGCAGCTTAGACAGCCGCCACTTGGGCGTGAACACTGAAGCTTTCTTT.

This clone turned up a few times. The V call is TRBV27, the J call TRBJ1-1; 8 nucleotides align to TRBD1. The CDR3 has 14 amino acids. Per germline, CDR1 MNHEY and CDR2 SMNVEV (reference sequence). J lost 8 bases, V lost 6 bases, and 11 bases had no gene match. This CDR3 reads CASRTRWDRPEAFF. The CDR3 DNA follows: TGTGCCAGCAGGACTCGTTGGGACAGGCCCGAAGCTTTCTTT.

J is TRBJ2-1 and V is TRBV6-5, with TRBD1 matching 7 bases. J lost 1 base, V lost 5 bases, and 2 bases had no gene match. Germline CDR1 and CDR2: MNHEY and SVGAGI. The CDR3 length is 14 residues. CDR3 bases: TGTGCCAGCAGTCGACAGGGTTCCTACAATGAGCAGTTCTTC. Its translation is CASSRQGSYNEQFF.

The table lists this clone with a few counts. The rearrangement uses TRBV5-1 and TRBJ1-4, with a weak D call TRBD1 (5 bases). The CDR3 spans 14 residues. Trimming pared 7 bases from V and 0 bases from J, leaving 10 bases between. In germline, CDR1 is SGHRS, CDR2 YFSETQ. The DNA for the CDR3 is TGCGCCAGCTGTACAGGTTCAACTAATGAAAAACTGTTTTTT. This gives the protein CASCTGSTNEKLFF.

The chain combines TRBV5-5 with TRBJ1-5; D unresolved. V was cut by 0 bases and J by 5 bases, with 12 bases left in between. The germline V gene encodes CDR1 SGHKS and CDR2 YYEKEE (reference sequence). The CDR3 is 15 residues long. In DNA form, the CDR3 reads TGTGCCAGCAGCTTGGTAGCGCAGAGAGATCAGCCCCAGCATTTT. Translated, it gives CASSLVAQRDQPQHF.

This chain joins TRBV14 and TRBJ1-4; no definite D call. The germline V gene encodes CDR1 SGHDN and CDR2 FVKESK. This CDR3 spans 15 amino acids. Trimming took 0 bases from V and 5 from J, leaving 10 bases between them. The CDR3 DNA reads as TGTGCCAGCAGCCAAGATCGGGGTCAAAATGAAAAACTGTTTTTT. Amino acid sequence: CASSQDRGQNEKLFF. The full variable domain, completed using reference TRBV14 and TRBJ1-4, is EAGVTQFPSHSVIEKGQTVTLRCDPISGHDNLYWYRRVMGKEIKFLLHFVKESKQDESGMPNNRFLAERTGGTYSTLKVQPAELEDSGVYFCASSQDRGQNEKLFFGSGTQLSVL.

The sample holds one count of this clone. The chain carries TRBV29-1 and TRBJ2-3; possibly TRBD2 for D (6 bases). This CDR3 is built from 13 residues. Germline assignment: CDR1 SQVTM and CDR2 ANQGSEA. Trimming took 3 bases from V and 4 from J, leaving 11 bases between them. CDR3 sequence (DNA): TGCAGCGTTGAGGGAGGAGGAGCAGATACGCAGTATTTT. It codes for CSVEGGGADTQYF.

V usage is TRBV19 and J usage is TRBJ1-1, with 8 bases that match TRBD1. Germline CDR1 is LNHDA and CDR2 is SQIVND (reference sequence). The J segment lost 4 bases and the V segment lost 3 bases, leaving 10 bases of the junction unmatched. The CDR3 consists of 16 residues. CDR3 region: CASSILVGQGSTEAFF. The CDR3 DNA reads TGTGCCAGTAGTATTTTAGTAGGACAGGGAAGCACTGAAGCTTTCTTT.

The rearrangement links TRBV5-1 to TRBJ2-3; 9 bases are shared with TRBD1. This CDR3 has 15 amino acids. V dropped 2 bases and J dropped 4; count of bases not matched to a gene: 5. The germline V gene encodes CDR1 SGHRS and CDR2 YFSETQ. CDR3 coding DNA: TGCGCCAGCAGCTTCAGGACAGGGGAATCAGATACGCAGTATTTT. It yields the protein CASSFRTGESDTQYF.

This chain links TRBV27 with TRBJ1-6; no definite D call. CDR1 is MNHEY and CDR2 is SMNVEV in the germline V gene (reference sequence). V lost 8 bases, J lost 7 bases, and 18 bases lay in between. The CDR3 is 15 residues long. The CDR3 is CASRSNFARNSPLHF. CDR3 sequence (DNA): TGTGCCAGCCGATCCAACTTTGCGAGGAATTCACCCCTCCACTTT.

This rearrangement joins TRBV2 to TRBJ1-2; 9 bases align to TRBD1. This CDR3 spans 15 amino acids. J was trimmed by 7 bases and V by 6 bases; bases with no gene match: 12. Germline CDR1 SNHLY, CDR2 FYNNEI. CDR3 bases: TGTGCCAGCAGGGAGGACAGGGGACGGGTGGGTGGCTACACCTTC. Residues: CASREDRGRVGGYTF.

The V and J genes are TRBV9 and TRBJ2-7, with TRBD2 identical over 9 bases. The CDR3 contains 15 residues. V lost 3 bases and J lost 1; bases outside the gene matches: 5. Germline V gene lookup returns CDR1 SGDLS and CDR2 YYNGEE. CDR3 sequence reads: CASSGSGGQSYEQYF. The CDR3 DNA is TGTGCCAGCAGCGGAAGCGGGGGGCAATCCTACGAGCAGTACTTC.

The chain carries TRBV6-1 and TRBJ1-5; 8 bases align to TRBD1. J was trimmed by 1 base and V by 6 bases; bases with no gene match: 5. Germline V gene lookup returns CDR1 MNHNS and CDR2 SASEGT. The CDR3 loop spans 15 amino acids. DNA for the CDR3: TGTGCCAGCAGGGCAGGGGGCAGGAGCAATCAGCCCCAGCATTTT. It codes for CASRAGGRSNQPQHF.

The chain recombines TRBV30 with TRBJ1-1; tentatively, D is TRBD1 (5 bases). V gave up 3 bases and J gave up 1 base, with 12 bases separating them. CDR1 GTSNPN and CDR2 SVGIG come from the germline V gene (reference sequence). This CDR3 comprises 14 residues. The CDR3 region has the DNA TGTGCCTGGAGGTTCGGGCAGGGGAACACTGAAGCTTTCTTT. Amino acids: CAWRFGQGNTEAFF. The variable domain in full, with the rest retrieved from reference TRBV30 and TRBJ1-1, is SQTIHQWPATLVQPVGSPLSLECTVEGTSNPNLYWYRQAAGRGLQLLFYSVGIGQISSEVPQNLSASRPQDRQFILSSKKLLLSDSGFYLCAWRFGQGNTEAFFGQGTRLTVV.

This chain connects TRBV6-5 to TRBJ2-1; TRBD2 agrees at 10 bases. This CDR3 region has 15 residues. With 5 bases clipped from V and 9 bases from J, the junction kept 10 bases outside the gene matches. CDR1 and CDR2 from the germline V gene are MNHEY and SVGAGI. Here the CDR3 reads CASSISAGGFSEQFF. CDR3 nucleotides: TGTGCCAGCAGTATATCAGCGGGGGGGTTTTCTGAGCAGTTCTTC.

The chain couples TRBV4-3 to TRBJ1-6, with D tentatively TRBD1 (5 bases). V lost 0 bases, J lost 7 bases, and 13 bases lay in between. Germline CDR1 and CDR2: LGHNA and YSLEER. The CDR3 length is 16 residues. The chain's CDR3 is CASSQELSRGNSPLHF. The CDR3 nucleotides read TGCGCCAGCAGCCAAGAACTTAGTAGGGGAAATTCACCCCTCCACTTT.

This chain connects TRBV5-5 to TRBJ1-5; D possibly corresponds to TRBD1 (6 bases). Germline-derived CDR1 and CDR2 are SGHKS and YYEKEE (reference sequence). Trimming cost V 0 bases and J 2 bases, with 12 bases left between them. The CDR3 covers 16 residues. For the CDR3, the DNA is TGTGCCAGCAGCTTGGGAGGGGGGGCTGGCAATCAGCCCCAGCATTTT. Translation: CASSLGGGAGNQPQHF.

The chain has TRBV9 and TRBJ1-4; TRBD1 matches 8 bases. V was pared by 3 bases and J by 8 bases, with 9 bases of the junction left unmatched. The CDR3 sequence is 15 residues long. Per germline, CDR1 SGDLS and CDR2 YYNGEE. CDR3 sequence (DNA): TGTGCCAGCAGCGGGCAGGGGGCGCGTTCGGAAAAACTGTTTTTT. Protein: CASSGQGARSEKLFF.

For the CDR3, the DNA is TGCGCCAGCAGCCGCGGGCAGGGGAAAATTTTTGACACCATATATTTT. Protein: CASSRGQGKIFDTIYF. J is TRBJ1-3 and V is TRBV4-3; a possible D gene is TRBD1 (6 bases). The germline gives CDR1 LGHNA, CDR2 YSLEER. The CDR3 has 16 amino acids. Trimming cost V 4 bases and J 8 bases, with 21 bases left between them.

The chain has TRBV27 and TRBJ1-5; 10 bases agree with TRBD1. Trimming took 5 bases from V and 7 from J; bases not matched to a gene: 8. The CDR3 has 15 residues. The germline V gene has CDR1 MNHEY and CDR2 SMNVEV (reference sequence). This CDR3 reads CASSGSRDRGQPQHF. CDR3 DNA sequence: TGTGCCAGCAGTGGAAGCCGGGACAGGGGCCAGCCCCAGCATTTT.

CDR3 sequence reads: CASSVDSNYGYTF. CDR3 DNA: TGTGCCAGCAGCGTCGACAGTAACTATGGCTACACCTTC. This chain joins TRBV9 and TRBJ1-2; a weak D match, TRBD1 (5 bases). Germline CDR1 is SGDLS and CDR2 is YYNGEE. This CDR3 has 13 amino acids. The germline V and J ends were trimmed by 2 bases and 1 base, with 6 bases remaining between them.

This chain links TRBV5-1 with TRBJ1-1, with 7 bases lining up with TRBD1. Germline CDR1 SGHRS, CDR2 YFSETQ. The CDR3 contains 15 residues. V gave up 3 bases and J gave up 5 bases; unmatched junction bases: 10. The chain's CDR3 is CASSSSGQPGTEAFF. The CDR3, as DNA: TGCGCCAGCAGCTCCTCGGGACAGCCGGGGACTGAAGCTTTCTTT. Full variable domain (remainder filled in from reference TRBV5-1 and TRBJ1-1): KAGVTQTPRYLIKTRGQQVTLSCSPISGHRSVSWYQQTPGQGLQFLFEYFSETQRNKGNFPGRFSGRQFSNSRSEMNVSTLELGDSALYLCASSSSGQPGTEAFFGQGTRLTVV.

This clone has only a few counts. The J gene is TRBJ1-1, the V gene TRBV19, with 9 bases matching TRBD1. The CDR3 is 13 amino acids. Trimming removed 5 bases from V and 7 bases from J; junction bases left unmatched: 5. Germline V gene sequence: CDR1 LNHDA, CDR2 SQIVND (reference sequence). The CDR3 loop is CASSARTGVEAFF. In DNA form, the CDR3 reads TGTGCCAGTAGTGCAAGGACAGGGGTTGAAGCTTTCTTT.

The gene calls are TRBV5-6 and TRBJ1-5; D may be TRBD1 (6 bases). Deletions cut 0 bases from V and 7 bases from J, with 17 bases between. CDR1 and CDR2 (germline): SGHDT, YYEEEE. The CDR3 loop spans 16 amino acids. CDR3 region: CASSLGADGGRQPQHF. DNA of the CDR3: TGTGCCAGCAGCTTGGGGGCGGATGGGGGCCGGCAGCCCCAGCATTTT.